Below, 28 T cell receptor beta chains from the same sample are listed, as sequenced in a study of T cell repertoires in cytomegalovirus infection. MiXCR, applied by TCRdb to the reads, yields one record per CDR3 protein. Of 100,000 to 150,000 distinct CDR3 sequences in the sample, roughly 32% were seen once. These receptors are not linked to any known antigen. The source was CD8+ T cells from cultured PBMCs, collected from culture after CMV antigen stimulation. Receptors originate from a human donor in good health (CMV status not recorded). Some clones in this sample may be carry-over from other donors' samples.

The chain recombines TRBV19 with TRBJ1-1; the D is unclear. Germline CDR1 LNHDA, CDR2 SQIVND (reference sequence). The CDR3 length is 13 residues. Trimming shortened V by 5 bases and J by 6 bases, and 13 bases separated the two germline ends. CDR3 sequence: CASSPYSGAEAFF. The CDR3 coding sequence is TGTGCCAGTAGTCCATACAGTGGCGCTGAAGCTTTCTTT.

V and J are TRBV6-1 and TRBJ2-7, with a weak D call TRBD1 (8 bases). The V gene's germline CDR1 is MNHNS and CDR2 SASEGT. The CDR3 is made up of 15 amino acids. The ends were cut back, 1 base at V and 6 bases at J, with 16 bases in the middle. Written as DNA, the CDR3 is TGTGCCAGCAGTGAAGACACAGGGGGGGTATCCGAGCAGTACTTC. Translation: CASSEDTGGVSEQYF.

This clonotype appeared a few times. V gene TRBV12-3 or TRBV12-4 combines with J gene TRBJ1-1; D not certain. The CDR3 length is 16 residues. The V end lost 1 base, the J end lost 0 bases, and 12 bases lay between the germline ends. The CDR3 DNA reads TGTGCCAGCAGTTTAGACCCGGGAATCATGAACACTGAAGCTTTCTTT. It codes for CASSLDPGIMNTEAFF.

The V gene is TRBV12-3 or TRBV12-4, the J gene TRBJ2-7; 8 nucleotides align to TRBD2. CDR3 length: 17 amino acids. Trimming took 5 bases from V and 0 from J; bases not matched to a gene: 12. CDR3 protein: CASSPPVGAGDSYEQYF. In nucleotides, the CDR3 is TGTGCCAGCAGTCCCCCCGTAGGAGCGGGGGACTCCTACGAGCAGTACTTC.

The rearrangement joins TRBV6-1 to TRBJ1-1; D gene unclear. The CDR3 spans 14 residues. V was clipped by 5 bases and J by 4 bases, with 14 bases between them. Per the germline V gene, CDR1 is MNHNS and CDR2 is SASEGT. The CDR3 region is CASSLLTGSTEAFF. The CDR3 coding sequence is TGTGCCAGCAGTTTATTAACGGGCAGCACTGAAGCTTTCTTT.

CDR3 amino acids: CATSEDRGLYQPQHF. The DNA for the CDR3 is TGTGCCACCAGCGAGGACAGGGGGTTATATCAGCCCCAGCATTTT. The gene calls are TRBV15 and TRBJ1-5, with 10 bases that match TRBD1. The CDR3 is 15 residues long. Per the germline V gene, CDR1 is LNHNV and CDR2 is YYDKDF (reference sequence). The V gene end was trimmed by 5 bases and the J gene end by 5 bases; junction bases not matched to a gene: 6.

The CDR3 protein is CASSISGKAFF. CDR3 DNA: TGTGCCAGTAGTATATCCGGAAAGGCTTTCTTT. This chain connects TRBV19 to TRBJ1-1; D unresolved. Trimming removed 2 bases at V and 11 bases at J, with 9 bases between. CDR3 size: 11 residues. Germline CDR1 is LNHDA and CDR2 is SQIVND (reference sequence).

This clonotype was observed a handful of times. The V gene is TRBV7-9, the J gene TRBJ2-7, with TRBD1 matching 7 bases. This CDR3 comprises 16 residues. The J segment lost 2 bases and the V segment lost 5 bases, leaving 12 bases of the junction unmatched. Germline lookup yields CDR1 SEHNR and CDR2 FQNEAQ (reference sequence). CDR3 DNA: TGTGCCAGCAGCCCTCCCCCTGGCAGGGGGACCTACGAGCAGTACTTC. Protein product: CASSPPPGRGTYEQYF.

V and J are TRBV28 and TRBJ2-7, with 10 positions matching TRBD2. Per germline, CDR1 MDHEN and CDR2 SYDVKM. The length of the CDR3 is 18 residues. V dropped 3 bases and J dropped 4; count of bases not matched to a gene: 15. The CDR3 spells CASSFAGAGGLMGYEQYF. CDR3 in DNA: TGTGCCAGCAGTTTTGCAGGAGCGGGGGGGTTAATGGGGTACGAGCAGTACTTC.

This clonotype was counted many times. The gene calls are TRBV7-2 and TRBJ1-2; 8 nucleotides match TRBD1. Trimming cost V 3 bases and J 6 bases; bases outside gene matches: 6. Germline loops: CDR1 SGHTA, CDR2 FQGNSA. This CDR3 has 14 amino acids. Here the CDR3 reads CASSFPQGANGYTF. The CDR3 DNA is TGTGCCAGCAGCTTCCCCCAGGGGGCGAATGGCTACACCTTC.

This clonotype is deemed medium-sized. The J gene is TRBJ2-7, the V gene TRBV5-6; 11 bases match TRBD2. V was pared by 3 bases and J by 3 bases, with 5 bases of the junction left unmatched. Per the germline V gene, CDR1 is SGHDT and CDR2 is YYEEEE. The CDR3 length is 15 residues. CDR3 protein: CASSSLAGGHYEQYF. DNA of the CDR3: TGTGCCAGCAGCTCCCTAGCGGGGGGTCACTACGAGCAGTACTTC.

The chain recombines TRBV4-1 with TRBJ2-1, with a weak D call TRBD1 (6 bases). There are 16 residues in the CDR3. V was pared by 2 bases and J by 4 bases, with 15 bases between. CDR1 and CDR2 (germline): MGHRA, YSYEKL. CDR3 nucleotide sequence: TGCGCCAGCAGCCAAAACCAACTGGGGGCGTACAATGAGCAGTTCTTC. It codes for CASSQNQLGAYNEQFF.

This clonotype appeared a few times. The chain uses TRBV13 and TRBJ2-1; D may be TRBD1 (5 bases). Germline loops: CDR1 PRHDT, CDR2 FYEKMQ (reference sequence). The CDR3 is 14 amino acids. Trimming removed 4 bases at V and 8 bases at J, with 15 bases between. CDR3 region: CASSSRQFLDEQFF. The CDR3 coding sequence is TGTGCCAGCAGCTCCAGACAGTTTTTGGATGAGCAGTTCTTC.

The gene calls are TRBV3-1 and TRBJ2-1; D is unclear. This CDR3 contains 13 residues. Germline lookup yields CDR1 LGHDT and CDR2 YNNKEL (reference sequence). V was pared by 6 bases and J by 5 bases, with 11 bases between. This CDR3 reads CASSPSRDNEQFF. The CDR3 nucleotides read TGTGCCAGCAGTCCTTCCCGGGACAATGAGCAGTTCTTC.

This clonotype showed up many times. J is TRBJ2-3 and V is TRBV7-8; 7 nucleotides line up with TRBD1. This CDR3 contains 15 residues. Losses at the gene ends were 1 base for V and 7 bases for J; bases not matched to a gene: 8. The germline gives CDR1 SGHVS, CDR2 FQNEAQ. CDR3 nucleotide sequence: TGTGCCAGCAGCTTAGTGTTGGTCAGGGGGAATACGCAGTATTTT. Translating gives CASSLVLVRGNTQYF.

This clonotype was recorded a few times. V and J are TRBV7-9 and TRBJ2-3, with unresolved D. CDR1 is SEHNR, CDR2 FQNEAQ, per germline (reference sequence). This CDR3 is 15 amino acids long. V shed 5 bases and J shed 3 bases, with 15 bases lying between them. This CDR3 is CASSPMSGSTDTQYF. CDR3 nucleotide sequence: TGTGCCAGCAGCCCGATGTCGGGTTCGACAGATACGCAGTATTTT.

The chain couples TRBV7-9 to TRBJ2-6; possibly TRBD1 for D (8 bases). Deletions cut 6 bases from V and 0 bases from J, with 18 bases between. The germline V gene encodes CDR1 SEHNR and CDR2 FQNEAQ (reference sequence). This CDR3 is 18 amino acids long. The CDR3 bases are TGTGCCAGCAGTCCACAGGGGGGGGCCTTCTCTGGGGCCAACGTCCTGACTTTC. Protein sequence: CASSPQGGAFSGANVLTF.

The chain employs TRBV12-3 or TRBV12-4 and TRBJ2-3; no clear D gene. Trimming shortened V by 0 bases and J by 4 bases, and 5 bases separated the two germline ends. This CDR3 region has 13 residues. The CDR3 DNA sequence: TGTGCCAGCAGTTTAGCGGGCGCAGATACGCAGTATTTT. It encodes CASSLAGADTQYF.

This clonotype was recorded a few times. V gene TRBV20-1 combines with J gene TRBJ1-1; D unresolved. The CDR3 extends over 16 amino acids. V shed 1 base and J shed 3 bases, with 18 bases lying between them. CDR1 is DFQATT, CDR2 SNEGSKA, per germline (reference sequence). CDR3 in amino acids: CSARAPGLAEYTEAFF. The DNA for the CDR3 is TGCAGTGCTAGAGCACCGGGTCTTGCCGAATACACTGAAGCTTTCTTT.

V usage is TRBV19 and J usage is TRBJ2-3; D remains ambiguous. Trimming removed 3 bases at V and 5 bases at J, with 3 bases between. The V gene's germline CDR1 is LNHDA and CDR2 SQIVND (reference sequence). The CDR3 has 11 amino acids. The CDR3 loop reads CASSIGDTQYF. The DNA of the CDR3 is TGTGCCAGTAGTATCGGAGATACGCAGTATTTT. Filled out from reference TRBV19 and TRBJ2-3, the complete variable domain reads DGGITQSPKYLFRKEGQNVTLSCEQNLNHDAMYWYRQDPGQGLRLIYYSQIVNDFQKGDIAEGYSVSREKKESFPLTVTSAQKNPTAFYLCASSIGDTQYFGPGTRLTVL.

This clonotype came up many times. The V call is TRBV4-1, the J call TRBJ2-5; D gene uncertain. The CDR3 is made up of 13 amino acids. The germline CDR1 and CDR2 sequences are MGHRA and YSYEKL. V lost 5 bases, J lost 5 bases, and 12 bases lay in between. The CDR3 nucleotides are TGCGCCAGCAGCAGACGCGTAGGGGAGACCCAGTACTTC. Translating gives CASSRRVGETQYF.

The table lists this clonotype with a few counts. This chain uses TRBV6-1 with TRBJ1-3; D is uncertain. The CDR3 totals 15 residues. The germline V gene encodes CDR1 MNHNS and CDR2 SASEGT. Trimming took 4 bases from V and 3 from J, leaving 13 bases between them. The CDR3 reads CASSVEPGLGNTIYF. The CDR3 nucleotides read TGTGCCAGCAGTGTGGAACCGGGCCTTGGAAACACCATATATTTT.

CDR3 nucleotides: TGTGCCAGCAGCCCCTGGGACCTGCCGAGCTATGGCTACACCTTC. Protein sequence: CASSPWDLPSYGYTF. V is TRBV7-2 and J is TRBJ1-2; possibly TRBD1 for D (5 bases). Germline V CDR1 and CDR2: SGHTA, FQGNSA. V lost 5 bases and J lost 4, with 17 bases in between. CDR3 length: 15 amino acids.

This clonotype was counted a few times. This chain uses TRBV7-2 with TRBJ2-3, with D perhaps TRBD1 (5 bases). From germline, CDR1 is SGHTA and CDR2 FQGNSA. V gave up 1 base and J gave up 8 bases, with 13 bases separating them. The CDR3 sequence is 14 residues long. CDR3 amino acids: CASSLGRAEVTQYF. CDR3 sequence (DNA): TGTGCCAGCAGCTTAGGCAGGGCTGAAGTTACGCAGTATTTT.

This clonotype appeared many times. The chain carries TRBV6-1 and TRBJ2-3; tentative D call: TRBD1 (6 bases). Trimming removed 4 bases from V and 1 base from J, with 9 bases in between. The CDR3 runs 14 residues. CDR1 is MNHNS, CDR2 SASEGT, per germline. The CDR3 coding sequence is TGTGCCAGCAGTGGCTGGGGGCGCACAGATACGCAGTATTTT. This gives the protein CASSGWGRTDTQYF.

This clonotype was seen ten or more times. This sequence joins TRBV6-6 and TRBJ2-5; D is uncertain. This CDR3 comprises 15 residues. The germline gives CDR1 MNHNY, CDR2 SVGAGI (reference sequence). The ends were cut back, 7 bases at V and 2 bases at J, with 17 bases in the middle. This CDR3 is CASTNRGRLQETQYF. Here the CDR3 DNA reads TGTGCCAGCACGAACAGAGGTCGGCTTCAAGAGACCCAGTACTTC.

The chain joins TRBV28 to TRBJ1-5; 7 positions agree with TRBD1. The CDR3 runs to 16 residues. V gave up 6 bases and J gave up 0 bases; unmatched junction bases: 8. Germline CDR1 and CDR2: MDHEN and SYDVKM. The chain's CDR3 is CASSPWTGDSNQPQHF. The DNA of the CDR3 is TGTGCCAGCAGCCCGTGGACAGGTGATAGCAATCAGCCCCAGCATTTT.

This clonotype came up a few times. V usage is TRBV7-2 and J usage is TRBJ1-1; a possible D gene is TRBD1 (6 bases). This CDR3 comprises 16 residues. Germline values: CDR1 SGHTA, CDR2 FQGNSA. V was trimmed by 5 bases and J by 1 base, leaving 17 bases between them. In DNA, the CDR3 is TGTGCCAGCAGCCGACCCCTCACAGGGTCGAACACTGAAGCTTTCTTT. Protein: CASSRPLTGSNTEAFF.